Listed below are T cell receptor beta chains from one sample, sequenced in a study of OX40 agonist ivuxolimab in advanced cancers. TCRdb keeps only in-frame clones here, not all; method: immunoSEQ multiplex PCR. The repertoire holds roughly 42,000 clones, with about 88% as singletons. Sample: CD4+ or CD8+ T cells sorted from blood, taken in a trial of the OX40 agonist ivuxolimab. These receptors all stem from an adult with an advanced solid tumor such as melanoma, head and neck, liver or kidney cancer. Both conserved end residues are part of each CDR3. Each record gives: J gene, V gene, CDR3 length, CDR3 protein.

TRBJ2-2 TRBV4-1 16 CASSPRFSGNTGELFF
TRBJ2-2 TRBV6-5 14 CASSWTGSLGELFF
TRBJ1-1 TRBV6-4 14 CASSPRGLNTEAFF
TRBJ2-7 TRBV27 14 CASSLGQNPYEQYF
TRBJ1-2 TRBV9 16 CASSAARNRGTDGYTF
TRBJ1-2 TRBV9 17 CASSVGWGTGVDYGYTF
TRBJ2-7 TRBV5-1 15 CASSLRLAGKYEQYF
TRBJ1-3 TRBV7-6 17 CASSLGTGATSGNTIYF
TRBJ1-3 TRBV6-5 15 CATTIGTGDGNTIYF
TRBJ1-2 TRBV7-9 17 CASSLRGGELDNYGYTF
TRBJ1-2 TRBV6-5 14 CASSYMGQGDGYTF
TRBJ2-5 TRBV30 12 CAWRSLSETQYF
TRBJ1-2 TRBV19 16 CASSTWGRDRASGYTF
TRBJ2-5 TRBV7-2 15 CASSSERAIQETQYF
TRBJ2-1 TRBV4-1 14 CASSLQTSLDEQFF
TRBJ1-5 TRBV10-2 14 CASSRGPSNQPQHF
TRBJ2-2 TRBV27 14 CASSFDRGFGELFF
TRBJ2-7 TRBV28 16 CASSLPLVGLSYEQYF
TRBJ1-6 TRBV19 15 CASSIKGSMNSPLHF
TRBJ2-1 TRBV6-5 15 CASSYFGGPYNEQFF
TRBJ2-7 TRBV4-2 15 CASSQLDRDSYEQYF
TRBJ2-4 TRBV4-1 17 CASSLPTAESSKNIQYF
TRBJ1-5 TRBV2 14 CASSDLRGDQPQHF
TRBJ2-7 TRBV4-3 16 CASSQDPPGGVPEQYF
TRBJ2-1 TRBV7-9 14 CASSPGQGYNEQFF
TRBJ2-2 TRBV25-1 14 CASSADSDTGELFF
TRBJ1-5 TRBV7-2 13 CASSLAIRQPQHF
TRBJ2-7 TRBV7-9 17 CASSFRVAGGQSYEQYF
TRBJ2-7 TRBV7-9 15 CASSSVSVGSYEQYF
TRBJ1-5 TRBV7-9 13 CASSWGRNQPQHF
TRBJ1-5 TRBV7-2 14 CASGWATANQPQHF
TRBJ2-3 TRBV7-9 17 CASSSSPGQGVPDTQYF
TRBJ2-2 TRBV6-5 13 CASSYSNTGELFF
TRBJ2-1 TRBV2 12 CASSYGRGEQFF
TRBJ1-2 TRBV6-1 14 CASSEGQLMGGYTF
TRBJ1-6 TRBV2 11 CASSELSPLHF
TRBJ2-1 TRBV4-1 14 CASSHRDRDLEQFF
TRBJ2-3 TRBV7-3 14 CASSSLGGTDTQYF
TRBJ2-5 TRBV13 16 CASSLSAASGEETQYF
TRBJ2-2 TRBV4-1 15 CASSHLAGGTGELFF
TRBJ1-3 TRBV13 17 CASSLDRFVFPGNTIYF
TRBJ2-4 TRBV15 18 CATSRDWVSGLAKNIQYF
TRBJ2-1 TRBV28 17 CASSLGTSGRSYNEQFF
TRBJ1-6 TRBV25-1 16 CASSESSTSSRSPLHF
TRBJ1-5 TRBV29-1 12 CSVVWGNQPQHF
TRBJ2-2 TRBV6-5 15 CASRNGQVDTGELFF
TRBJ1-4 TRBV5-8 13 CASSRPGQGELFF
TRBJ2-2 TRBV4-1 14 CASSQPSNTGELFF
TRBJ2-1 TRBV4-2 11 CASSQGYEQFF
TRBJ2-2 TRBV5-1 18 CASTRGTSGKMNTGELFF
TRBJ2-7 TRBV2 12 CASSELDYEQYF
TRBJ1-2 TRBV2 16 CASSGDRGLGSYGYTF
TRBJ2-1 TRBV6-4 15 CASSDGSGEYNEQFF
TRBJ2-1 TRBV10-2 13 CASSEVGDNEQFF
TRBJ2-1 TRBV7-6 14 CASSSGTGHNEQFF
TRBJ1-2 TRBV29-1 15 CSVVRQGATGYGYTF
TRBJ2-4 TRBV11-2 14 CASSSVGPKNIQYF